Below, one TCR beta chain is given with its context. Some clones are missing from TCRdb's copy, which holds only in-frame ones; the method was immunoSEQ multiplex PCR. The sample has 36,000 or so clones, approximately 92% seen once. The sample belongs to a study of T cell changes during pregnancy in multiple sclerosis. The length of the CDR3 is 15 residues. Trimming at V came to 3 bases and at J to 3 bases, leaving 6 bases not matched to a gene. The germline CDR1 and CDR2 sequences are SGHRS and YFSETQ. The TCR originated in a female donor with multiple sclerosis, enrolled in a pregnancy study. The sample comprised PBMCs (not recorded whether the cells were cultured). The rearrangement joins TRBV5-1 to TRBJ1-2; 9 nucleotides match TRBD1. CDR3 in amino acids: CASSWTGARDYGYTF. The CDR3 nucleotides read TGCGCCAGCAGCTGGACAGGGGCAAGGGACTATGGCTACACCTTC.